These 32 T cell receptor beta chains originate from one sample sequenced in a study of blood T cell repertoires in COVID-19. The table came from immunoSEQ multiplex PCR; TCRdb's copy has only in-frame clones and leaves some out. The sample consists of nearly 350,000 clones, 88% of them appearing once. The sample consisted of peripheral blood. Receptor source: a woman aged 70-85 years with COVID-19, enrolled during active disease.

The rearrangement joins TRBV18 to TRBJ1-1; D remains ambiguous. Germline V gene sequence: CDR1 KGHSH, CDR2 LQKENI. V was pared by 3 bases and J by 8 bases, with 10 bases between. This CDR3 contains 12 residues. CDR3 coding DNA: TGTGCCAGCTCACCCAAAACAGAAGAAGCTTTCTTT. This sequence encodes CASSPKTEEAFF.

The chain employs TRBV3-1 (or the pseudogene TRBV3-2) and TRBJ1-2; 12 positions agree with TRBD1. CDR1 and CDR2 from the germline V gene are LGHDT and YNNKEL (reference sequence). The CDR3 totals 17 residues. V lost 1 base, J lost 4 bases, and 7 bases stayed unmatched. The CDR3 here is CASSQGDRGPLGYGYTF. DNA for the CDR3: TGTGCCAGCAGCCAAGGGGACAGGGGGCCCTTGGGCTATGGCTACACCTTC.

This clone is a singleton in its sample. V and J are TRBV7-9 and TRBJ2-3; 9 bases fit TRBD1. Germline values: CDR1 SEHNR, CDR2 FQNEAQ (reference sequence). V dropped 5 bases and J dropped 4; count of bases not matched to a gene: 4. The CDR3 runs to 14 residues. CDR3 residues: CASSRDRAADTQYF. CDR3 sequence (DNA): TGTGCCAGCAGCCGGGACAGGGCGGCAGATACGCAGTATTTT.

The chain uses TRBV5-6 and TRBJ2-1, with D possibly being TRBD2 (6 bases). Germline loops: CDR1 SGHDT, CDR2 YYEEEE. The CDR3 spans 12 residues. The germline V and J ends were trimmed by 4 bases and 12 bases, with 14 bases remaining between them. Here the CDR3 reads CASSPRGTWQFF. CDR3 nucleotides: TGTGCCAGCAGCCCGCGCGGGACTTGGCAGTTCTTC.

The CDR3 DNA reads TGCGCCAGCAGCTTGGTGGGGGGATCCTACAATGAGCAGTTCTTC. This translates into CASSLVGGSYNEQFF. This rearrangement joins TRBV5-1 to TRBJ2-1; D perhaps matches TRBD2 (6 bases). The CDR3 is 15 residues long. Germline CDR1 SGHRS, CDR2 YFSETQ. V lost 0 bases and J lost 1, with 8 bases in between.

The sample holds one count of this clone. The chain carries TRBV7-9 and TRBJ2-1; 11 nucleotides line up with TRBD2. CDR1 is SEHNR, CDR2 FQNEAQ, per germline (reference sequence). V lost 6 bases, J lost 7 bases, and 5 bases stayed unmatched. The CDR3 has 14 residues. The CDR3 region is CASRRSGGANEQFF. For the CDR3, the DNA is TGTGCCAGCAGGCGTAGCGGGGGGGCAAATGAGCAGTTCTTC.

CDR3 protein: CASSDSTQGDTEAFF. In DNA, the CDR3 is TGTGCCAGCAGTGACTCTACTCAGGGGGACACTGAAGCTTTCTTT. J is TRBJ1-1 and V is TRBV25-1; 7 bases agree with TRBD1. This CDR3 is built from 15 residues. Germline CDR1 and CDR2: MGHDK and SYGVNS. Germline trimming cut 3 bases from V and 3 bases from J; bases unmatched to any gene: 7.

This chain links TRBV5-1 with TRBJ1-2; D may be TRBD1 (5 bases). CDR3 length equals 13 residues. Germline CDR1 SGHRS, CDR2 YFSETQ. The V gene lost 0 bases and the J gene lost 4 bases, with 7 bases spanning the gap. The CDR3 DNA sequence: TGCGCCAGCAGCTTGGGTGACAGCTATGGCTACACCTTC. This encodes CASSLGDSYGYTF.

V usage is TRBV10-3 and J usage is TRBJ2-5, with 9 positions matching TRBD2. From germline, CDR1 is ENHRY and CDR2 SYGVKD. CDR3 length: 14 residues. Unmatched junction bases numbered 7, after V lost 6 bases and J lost 5 bases. The CDR3 coding sequence is TGTGCCATCAGCCCAGCGGGGGGAAAGGAGACCCAGTACTTC. Residues: CAISPAGGKETQYF.

The J gene is TRBJ2-1, the V gene TRBV27, with D perhaps TRBD2 (5 bases). The germline V and J ends were trimmed by 6 bases and 9 bases, with 15 bases remaining between them. Germline loops: CDR1 MNHEY, CDR2 SMNVEV (reference sequence). The CDR3 contains 13 residues. CDR3 DNA sequence: TGTGCCAGCAGGCTCGGACGGGGAGCTGAGCAGTTCTTC. It is translated as CASRLGRGAEQFF.

Only one count was recorded for this clone. The chain combines TRBV11-2 with TRBJ2-7; 9 positions match TRBD1. Unmatched junction bases numbered 4, after V lost 6 bases and J lost 1 base. This CDR3 is 14 amino acids long. From germline, CDR1 is SGHAT and CDR2 FQNNGV. CDR3 in amino acids: CASRSTGGSYEQYF. CDR3 bases: TGTGCCAGCAGATCGACAGGGGGGTCCTACGAGCAGTACTTC. The variable domain in full, completed from reference TRBV11-2 and TRBJ2-7, reads EAGVAQSPRYKIIEKRQSVAFWCNPISGHATLYWYQQILGQGPKLLIQFQNNGVVDDSQLPKDRFSAERLKGVDSTLKIQPAKLEDSAVYLCASRSTGGSYEQYFGPGTRLTVT.

The rearrangement links TRBV19 to TRBJ2-3, with TRBD1 matching 8 bases. This CDR3 contains 15 residues. The V gene's germline CDR1 is LNHDA and CDR2 SQIVND (reference sequence). Unmatched junction bases numbered 8, after V lost 5 bases and J lost 4 bases. The chain's CDR3 is CASSVPGGAADTQYF. The CDR3 nucleotides are TGTGCCAGTAGTGTCCCAGGGGGCGCGGCAGATACGCAGTATTTT.

This rearrangement joins TRBV10-3 to TRBJ1-2; 7 bases line up with TRBD1. This CDR3 spans 11 amino acids. Germline-derived CDR1 and CDR2 are ENHRY and SYGVKD. V shed 4 bases and J 10 bases; nucleotides not matched to a gene: 3. The CDR3 region has the DNA TGTGCCATCAGTGGGACAGGCCCCTACACCTTC. It yields the protein CAISGTGPYTF.

This clone has just a few counts. The chain has TRBV18 and TRBJ1-6, with TRBD1 as a possible D gene (6 bases). Germline V gene lookup returns CDR1 KGHSH and CDR2 LQKENI. The CDR3 length is 13 residues. With 5 bases removed from V and 4 bases from J, the gap between germline ends came to 6 bases. DNA for the CDR3: TGTGCCAGCTCAACAGGGTATAATTCACCCCTCCACTTT. It codes for CASSTGYNSPLHF.

This clone showed up just a few times. The chain combines TRBV28 with TRBJ1-5; TRBD1 is a possible D gene (6 bases). This CDR3 spans 17 amino acids. CDR1 MDHEN and CDR2 SYDVKM come from the germline V gene. Trimming removed 4 bases at V and 7 bases at J, with 23 bases between. For the CDR3, the DNA is TGTGCCAGCAGTTCAAATCCCCGGGCCTCAGGGGTGCAGCCCCAGCATTTT. Protein: CASSSNPRASGVQPQHF.

This clone has only a few counts. The CDR3 region is CASSQVGGEDTQYF. The CDR3 nucleotides read TGTGCCAGCTCACAAGTAGGCGGGGAAGATACGCAGTATTTT. The chain has TRBV18 and TRBJ2-3; tentatively, D is TRBD2 (6 bases). With 4 bases removed from V and 5 bases from J, the gap between germline ends came to 13 bases. CDR1 is KGHSH, CDR2 LQKENI, per germline. The CDR3 contains 14 residues.

V and J are TRBV9 and TRBJ1-2; 8 nucleotides match TRBD1. This CDR3 contains 15 residues. Germline CDR1 is SGDLS and CDR2 is YYNGEE. The V gene end was trimmed by 1 base and the J gene end by 4 bases; junction bases not matched to a gene: 6. CDR3 nucleotide sequence: TGTGCCAGCAGCGTATCGGACAGGGAGATCTATGGCTACACCTTC. It encodes CASSVSDREIYGYTF.

This clone was counted between two and nine times. The J gene is TRBJ1-2, the V gene TRBV6-1; possibly TRBD1 for D (5 bases). This CDR3 is 14 amino acids long. Germline values: CDR1 MNHNS, CDR2 SASEGT. Trimming took 3 bases from V and 5 from J, leaving 13 bases between them. CDR3 bases: TGTGCCAGCAGTGATACCAGGGAGGTGTATGGCTACACCTTC. Amino acids: CASSDTREVYGYTF.

The chain is built from TRBV6-6 and TRBJ2-5; perhaps TRBD1 as D (6 bases). Germline V gives CDR1 MNHNY, CDR2 SVGAGI (reference sequence). The CDR3 is 15 residues long. Deletions cut 4 bases from V and 4 bases from J, with 16 bases between. The CDR3 DNA reads as TGTGCCAGCAGTTTTGCGTACAGGGTCGGAGAGACCCAGTACTTC. The encoded protein is CASSFAYRVGETQYF.

This clone occurred a few times. The chain employs TRBV15 and TRBJ2-1; 8 bases are shared with TRBD2. This CDR3 is built from 14 residues. Germline V gene data show CDR1 as LNHNV and CDR2 as YYDKDF (reference sequence). V lost 5 bases, J lost 4 bases, and 4 bases stayed unmatched. The CDR3 reads CATSPASGYNEQFF. Written as DNA, the CDR3 is TGTGCCACCAGCCCGGCTAGCGGGTACAATGAGCAGTTCTTC. The full variable domain, with the rest looked up from reference TRBV15 and TRBJ2-1, is DAMVIQNPRYQVTQFGKPVTLSCSQTLNHNVMYWYQQKSSQAPKLLFHYYDKDFNNEADTPDNFQSRRPNTSFCFLDIRSPGLGDTAMYLCATSPASGYNEQFFGPGTRLTVL.

V gene TRBV2 combines with J gene TRBJ1-2, with D possibly matching TRBD1 (6 bases). Germline CDR1 is SNHLY and CDR2 is FYNNEI. V gave up 2 bases and J gave up 1 base, with 11 bases separating them. This CDR3 is 15 amino acids long. The CDR3 DNA is TGTGCCAGCAGTGAACTGGGACAAGATAACTATGGCTACACCTTC. Residues: CASSELGQDNYGYTF.

V and J are TRBV18 and TRBJ2-5; TRBD2 might be the D (7 bases). There are 15 residues in the CDR3. Germline CDR1 reads KGHSH; CDR2 reads LQKENI. Trimming cost V 3 bases and J 1 base, with 12 bases left between them. CDR3 in amino acids: CASSPLAGAQETQYF. Written as DNA, the CDR3 is TGTGCCAGCTCACCTCTGGCGGGGGCCCAAGAGACCCAGTACTTC.

This chain links TRBV7-2 with TRBJ2-7, with 7 bases that match TRBD2. CDR3 length: 15 residues. The V and J ends lost 6 bases and 0 bases, in that order; junction bases with no gene match: 8. Germline CDR1 and CDR2: SGHTA and FQGNSA. CDR3 nucleotides: TGTGCCAGCAGTTCAGCGGGACTGAACTCCTACGAGCAGTACTTC. Its protein product is CASSSAGLNSYEQYF.

This clone came up once. J is TRBJ1-3 and V is TRBV5-6; the match to TRBD1 covers 7 bases. The germline V gene has CDR1 SGHDT and CDR2 YYEEEE. J lost 1 base, V lost 4 bases, and 11 bases had no gene match. This CDR3 region has 17 residues. CDR3 bases: TGTGCCAGCAGCCCCCGACAGGGAAGTCCTTCTGGAAACACCATATATTTT. Its translation: CASSPRQGSPSGNTIYF.

This sequence joins TRBV27 and TRBJ2-3; TRBD1 is a possible D gene (5 bases). This CDR3 contains 13 residues. V was shortened by 6 bases and J by 3 bases, with 10 bases between the two germline ends. Germline CDR1 reads MNHEY; CDR2 reads SMNVEV (reference sequence). The CDR3 sequence: CASRGRVTDTQYF. The DNA for the CDR3 is TGTGCCAGCAGGGGCAGGGTGACAGATACGCAGTATTTT.

This clone was seen only once. The chain has TRBV10-1 and TRBJ1-1; no clear D. The CDR3 contains 16 residues. Trimming cost V 0 bases and J 6 bases, with 17 bases left between them. Germline V gene sequence: CDR1 WNHNN, CDR2 SYGVQD (reference sequence). The CDR3: CASSESAWRAASEAFF. For the CDR3, the DNA is TGCGCCAGCAGTGAGTCGGCATGGAGGGCAGCTTCTGAAGCTTTCTTT.

The chain is built from TRBV6-5 and TRBJ1-1; TRBD1 might be the D (5 bases). CDR3 size: 15 residues. From germline, CDR1 is MNHEY and CDR2 SVGAGI. The ends were cut back, 6 bases at V and 1 base at J, with 15 bases in the middle. CDR3 sequence (DNA): TGTGCCAGCAGCCGAAACGGACACCCGAACACTGAAGCTTTCTTT. Amino acid sequence: CASSRNGHPNTEAFF.

This chain links TRBV7-2 with TRBJ2-5, with D perhaps matching TRBD2 (5 bases). Deletions cut 5 bases from V and 4 bases from J, with 23 bases between. Germline lookup yields CDR1 SGHTA and CDR2 FQGNSA. The CDR3 is 17 residues long. This chain's CDR3 is CASSVRRSIDMGETQYF. The CDR3 DNA is TGTGCCAGCAGCGTCCGGAGGTCGATCGACATGGGAGAGACCCAGTACTTC.

The V gene is TRBV5-1, the J gene TRBJ2-3; D possibly corresponds to TRBD2 (6 bases). Looked up from germline, CDR1 is SGHRS and CDR2 is YFSETQ. The CDR3 covers 15 residues. Trimming took 0 bases from V and 0 from J, leaving 8 bases between them. The CDR3 DNA is TGCGCCAGCAGCTTGGCGGGGGAAAGCACAGATACGCAGTATTTT. Amino acid sequence: CASSLAGESTDTQYF.

Of note for this clone: In the same sample, other DNA sequences code for this CDR3. The chain couples TRBV11-2 to TRBJ1-1, with 7 bases identical to TRBD1. Per the germline V gene, CDR1 is SGHAT and CDR2 is FQNNGV. The CDR3 spans 13 residues. Losses at the gene ends were 5 bases for V and 5 bases for J; bases not matched to a gene: 5. For the CDR3, the DNA is TGTGCCAGCAGCCACGAGGGGGCAACTGAAGCTTTCTTT. It codes for CASSHEGATEAFF.

The V and J genes are TRBV7-2 and TRBJ2-7, with 11 bases that match TRBD2. The J segment lost 0 bases and the V segment lost 5 bases, leaving 6 bases of the junction unmatched. CDR1 and CDR2 (germline): SGHTA, FQGNSA. The CDR3 totals 16 residues. CDR3 coding DNA: TGTGCCAGCAGCATTAGTAGCGGGGGGGCCTCCTACGAGCAGTACTTC. The encoded protein is CASSISSGGASYEQYF.

This chain links TRBV3-1 (or the pseudogene TRBV3-2) with TRBJ2-7, with D unclear. CDR1 is LGHDT and CDR2 is YNNKEL in the germline V gene (reference sequence). The ends were cut back, 0 bases at V and 3 bases at J, with 6 bases in the middle. The CDR3 spans 13 residues. CDR3 in DNA: TGTGCCAGCAGCCAAGAGAGGAGCTACGAGCAGTACTTC. This gives the protein CASSQERSYEQYF.